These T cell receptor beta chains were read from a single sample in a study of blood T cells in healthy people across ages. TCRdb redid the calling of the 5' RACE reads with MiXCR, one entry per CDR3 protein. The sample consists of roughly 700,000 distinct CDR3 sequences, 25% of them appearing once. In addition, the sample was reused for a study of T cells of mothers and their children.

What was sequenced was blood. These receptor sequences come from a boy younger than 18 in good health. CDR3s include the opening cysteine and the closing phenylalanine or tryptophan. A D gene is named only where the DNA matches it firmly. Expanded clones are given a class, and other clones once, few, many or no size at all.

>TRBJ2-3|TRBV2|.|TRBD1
TGTGCCAGCAGGACCACAGGGGGCGCAGATACGCAGTATTTT
CASRTTGGADTQYF
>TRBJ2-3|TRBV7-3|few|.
TGTGCCAGCAGCCCAGGGAGTGCAGATACGCAGTATTTT
CASSPGSADTQYF
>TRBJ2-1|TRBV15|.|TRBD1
TGTGCCACCAGCAGGGACAGGGAACGCAATGAGCAGTTCTTC
CATSRDRERNEQFF
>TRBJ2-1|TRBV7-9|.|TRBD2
TGTGCCAGCAGCCCTATGGGACTAGCGGGGGGAGACTCCTACAATGAGCAGTTCTTC
CASSPMGLAGGDSYNEQFF
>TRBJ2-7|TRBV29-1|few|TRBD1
TGCAGCGTAGGGACAGGGGCCTATAACGAGCAGTACTTC
CSVGTGAYNEQYF
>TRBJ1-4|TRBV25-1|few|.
TGTGCCAGCAGTGAACTGGAAGGGGAAAAACTGTTTTTT
CASSELEGEKLFF
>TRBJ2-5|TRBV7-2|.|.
TGTGCCAGCAGCGGACCGTTCTGGTCGCAAGAGACCCAGTACTTC
CASSGPFWSQETQYF
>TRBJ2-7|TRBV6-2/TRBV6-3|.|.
TGTGCCAGCAGTTACTCGAACCAAATATACGAGCAGTACTTC
CASSYSNQIYEQYF
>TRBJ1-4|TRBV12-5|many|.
TGTGCTAGTGGTCCGGGCGGCGAAAAACTGTTTTTT
CASGPGGEKLFF
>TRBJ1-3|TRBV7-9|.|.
TGTGCCAGCAGCTTAGACTTGCCGGGAAACACCATATATTTT
CASSLDLPGNTIYF
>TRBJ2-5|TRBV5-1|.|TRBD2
TGCGCCAGCAGCCCGGGACTAGCGGGGGATGAGACCCAGTACTTC
CASSPGLAGDETQYF
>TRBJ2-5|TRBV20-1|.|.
TGCAGTGCTAGAGCGGACTACCAAGAGACCCAGTACTTC
CSARADYQETQYF
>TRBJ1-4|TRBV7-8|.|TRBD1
TGTGCCAGCAGCTCGGGGGCAGGGGGGGAACTGTTTTTT
CASSSGAGGELFF
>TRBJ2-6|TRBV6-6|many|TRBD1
TGTGCCAGCAGCCCCAAAGGACAGGGGGCATGGTTTGGGGCCAACGTCCTGACTTTC
CASSPKGQGAWFGANVLTF
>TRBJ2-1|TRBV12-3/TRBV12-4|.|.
TGTGCCAGCAGTCCCAGGGTAACTGAGCAGTTCTTC
CASSPRVTEQFF
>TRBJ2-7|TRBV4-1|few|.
TGCGCCAGCAGCCAAGGTGACATCTCCTACGAGCAGTACTTC
CASSQGDISYEQYF